This T cell receptor beta chain was sequenced during a study of identical twins. V lost 0 bases to trimming and J lost 5 bases; unmatched junction nucleotides: 7. The CDR3 totals 15 residues. Germline values: CDR1 DFQATT, CDR2 SNEGSKA (reference sequence). This clonotype was seen a few times. TCRdb itself ran the 5' RACE reads through MiXCR, one entry per CDR3 protein. Among some 1,600,000 distinct CDR3 sequences listed, under 35% were seen once. This chain links TRBV20-1 with TRBJ2-1, with 7 bases aligning to TRBD1. This receptor was obtained from a newborn girl in good health. The sequenced sample consisted of cord blood. CDR3 sequence: CSARDGTATHNEQFF. In nucleotides, the CDR3 is TGCAGTGCTAGAGACGGGACAGCCACACACAATGAGCAGTTCTTC.